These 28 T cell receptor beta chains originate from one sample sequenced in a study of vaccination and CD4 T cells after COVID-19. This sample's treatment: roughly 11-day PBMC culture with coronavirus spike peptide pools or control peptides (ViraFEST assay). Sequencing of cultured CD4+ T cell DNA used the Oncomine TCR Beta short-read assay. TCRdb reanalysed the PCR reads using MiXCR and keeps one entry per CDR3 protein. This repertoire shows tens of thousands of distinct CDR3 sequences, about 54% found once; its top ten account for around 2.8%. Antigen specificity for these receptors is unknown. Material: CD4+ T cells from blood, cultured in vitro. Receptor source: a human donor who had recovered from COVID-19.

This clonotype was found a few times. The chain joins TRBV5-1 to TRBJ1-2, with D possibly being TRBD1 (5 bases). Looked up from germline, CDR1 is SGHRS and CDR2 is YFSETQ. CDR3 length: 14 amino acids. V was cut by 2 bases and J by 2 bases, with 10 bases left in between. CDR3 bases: TGCGCCAGCAGCTTAACCCAGGGAAACTATGGCTACACCTTC. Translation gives CASSLTQGNYGYTF.

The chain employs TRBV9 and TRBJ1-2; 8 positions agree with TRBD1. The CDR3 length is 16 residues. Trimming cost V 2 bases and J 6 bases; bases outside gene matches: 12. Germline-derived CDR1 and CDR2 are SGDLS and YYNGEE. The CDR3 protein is CASSVGQGARPNGYTF. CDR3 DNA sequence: TGTGCCAGCAGCGTCGGGCAGGGGGCAAGACCCAATGGCTACACCTTC.

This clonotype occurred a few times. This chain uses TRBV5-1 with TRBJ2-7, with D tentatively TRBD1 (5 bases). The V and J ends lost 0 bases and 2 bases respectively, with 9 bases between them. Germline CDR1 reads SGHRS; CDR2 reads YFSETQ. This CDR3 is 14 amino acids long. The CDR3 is CASSLVQGTYEQYF. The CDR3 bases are TGCGCCAGCAGCTTGGTCCAGGGCACCTACGAGCAGTACTTC.

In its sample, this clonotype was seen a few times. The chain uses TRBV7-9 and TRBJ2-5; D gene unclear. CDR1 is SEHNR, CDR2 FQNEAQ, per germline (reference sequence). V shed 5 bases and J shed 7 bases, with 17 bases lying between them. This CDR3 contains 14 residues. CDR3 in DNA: TGTGCCAGCAGCCCTTACGGGCCGGATGGGACCCAGTACTTC. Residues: CASSPYGPDGTQYF.

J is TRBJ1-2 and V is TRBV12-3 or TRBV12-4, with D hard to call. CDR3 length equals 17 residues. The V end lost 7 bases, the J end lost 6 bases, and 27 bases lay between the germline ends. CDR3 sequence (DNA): TGTGCCAGCACTCCTAGAGTGGGCGGGGTAGGACTAGATGGCTACACCTTC. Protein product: CASTPRVGGVGLDGYTF.

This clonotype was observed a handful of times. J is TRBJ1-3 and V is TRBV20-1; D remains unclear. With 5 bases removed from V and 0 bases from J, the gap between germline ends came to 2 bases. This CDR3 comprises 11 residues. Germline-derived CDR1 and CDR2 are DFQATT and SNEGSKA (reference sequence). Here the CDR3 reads CSAGSGNTIYF. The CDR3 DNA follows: TGCAGTGCTGGCTCTGGAAACACCATATATTTT.

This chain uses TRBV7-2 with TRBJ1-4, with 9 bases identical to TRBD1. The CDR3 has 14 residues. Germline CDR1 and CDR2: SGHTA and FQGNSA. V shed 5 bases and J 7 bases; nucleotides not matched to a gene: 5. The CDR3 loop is CASSRGTGREKLFF. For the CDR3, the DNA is TGTGCCAGCAGCCGCGGGACAGGGCGTGAAAAACTGTTTTTT.

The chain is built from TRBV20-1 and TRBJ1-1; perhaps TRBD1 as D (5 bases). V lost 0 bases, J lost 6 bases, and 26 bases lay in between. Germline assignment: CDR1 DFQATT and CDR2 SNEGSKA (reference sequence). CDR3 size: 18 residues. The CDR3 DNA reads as TGCAGTGCTAGAGATCTCGGGGCAGGGACCCCCCAAATTTCTGAAGCTTTCTTT. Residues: CSARDLGAGTPQISEAFF.

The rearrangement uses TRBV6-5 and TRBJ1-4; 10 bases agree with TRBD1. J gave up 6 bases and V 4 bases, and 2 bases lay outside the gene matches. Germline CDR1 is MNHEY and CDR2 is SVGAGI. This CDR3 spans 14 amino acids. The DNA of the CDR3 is TGTGCCAGCAGTTCGACAGGGGGCGATGAAAAACTGTTTTTT. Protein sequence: CASSSTGGDEKLFF.

CDR3: CASSINRAAQPQHF. In nucleotides, the CDR3 is TGTGCCAGTAGTATAAACAGGGCCGCTCAGCCCCAGCATTTT. The chain links TRBV19 to TRBJ1-5; D might be TRBD1 (6 bases). V lost 2 bases and J 6 bases, leaving 11 bases between the germline ends. CDR3 length equals 14 residues. Looked up from germline, CDR1 is LNHDA and CDR2 is SQIVND (reference sequence). Variable domain in full (rest from reference TRBV19 and TRBJ1-5): DGGITQSPKYLFRKEGQNVTLSCEQNLNHDAMYWYRQDPGQGLRLIYYSQIVNDFQKGDIAEGYSVSREKKESFPLTVTSAQKNPTAFYLCASSINRAAQPQHFGDGTRLSIL.

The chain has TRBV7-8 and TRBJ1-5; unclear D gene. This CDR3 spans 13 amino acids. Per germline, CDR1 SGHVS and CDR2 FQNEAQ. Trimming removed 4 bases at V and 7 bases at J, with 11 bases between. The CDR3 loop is CASSWERVQPQHF. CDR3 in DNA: TGTGCCAGCAGCTGGGAGCGGGTCCAGCCCCAGCATTTT.

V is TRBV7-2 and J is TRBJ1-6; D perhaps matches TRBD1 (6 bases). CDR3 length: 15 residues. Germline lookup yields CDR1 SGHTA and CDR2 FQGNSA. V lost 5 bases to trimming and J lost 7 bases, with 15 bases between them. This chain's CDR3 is CASSPGQLQNSPLHF. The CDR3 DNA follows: TGTGCCAGCAGCCCCGGACAGCTCCAGAATTCACCCCTCCACTTT.

CDR3 protein: CASAAENNEQFF. CDR3 bases: TGTGCCTCGGCAGCGGAAAACAATGAGCAGTTCTTC. This chain joins TRBV24-1 and TRBJ2-1, with D possibly TRBD2 on 5 matching bases. The CDR3 runs 12 residues. V was cut by 12 bases and J by 5 bases, with 13 bases left in between. The germline V gene encodes CDR1 KGHDR and CDR2 SFDVKD.

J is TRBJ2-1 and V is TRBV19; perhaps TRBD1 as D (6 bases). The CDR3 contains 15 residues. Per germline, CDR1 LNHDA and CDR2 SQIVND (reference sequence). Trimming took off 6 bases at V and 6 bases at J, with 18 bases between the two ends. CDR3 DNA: TGTGCCAGTAGCGGCCCTCGGACAGCCGTCAATGAGCAGTTCTTC. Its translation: CASSGPRTAVNEQFF.

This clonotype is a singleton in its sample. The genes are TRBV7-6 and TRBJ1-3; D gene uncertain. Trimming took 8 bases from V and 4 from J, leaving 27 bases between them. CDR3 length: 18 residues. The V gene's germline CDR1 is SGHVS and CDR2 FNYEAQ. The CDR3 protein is CASSPAESAVLGGNTIYF. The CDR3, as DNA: TGTGCCAGCTCCCCGGCGGAATCGGCGGTACTGGGGGGAAACACCATATATTTT. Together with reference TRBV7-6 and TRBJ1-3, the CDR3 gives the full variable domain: GAGVSQSPRYKVTKRGQDVALRCDPISGHVSLYWYRQALGQGPEFLTYFNYEAQQDKSGLPNDRFSAERPEGSISTLTIQRTEQRDSAMYRCASSPAESAVLGGNTIYFGEGSWLTVV.

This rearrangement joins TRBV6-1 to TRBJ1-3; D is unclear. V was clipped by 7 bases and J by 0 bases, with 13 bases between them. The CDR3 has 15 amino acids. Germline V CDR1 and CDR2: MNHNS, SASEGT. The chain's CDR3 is CASKVDPSSGNTIYF. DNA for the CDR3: TGTGCCAGCAAGGTAGACCCGAGCTCTGGAAACACCATATATTTT.

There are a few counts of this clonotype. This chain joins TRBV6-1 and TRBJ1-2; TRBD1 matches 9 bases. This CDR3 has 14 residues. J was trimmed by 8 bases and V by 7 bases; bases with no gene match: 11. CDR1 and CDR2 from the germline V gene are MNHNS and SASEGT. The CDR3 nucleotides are TGTGCCAGCACCCGCACAGGGGGCGCATGGGGCTACACCTTC. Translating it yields CASTRTGGAWGYTF.

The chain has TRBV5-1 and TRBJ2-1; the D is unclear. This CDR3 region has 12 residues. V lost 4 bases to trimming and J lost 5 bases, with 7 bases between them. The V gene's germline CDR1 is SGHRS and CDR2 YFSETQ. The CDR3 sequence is CASSPLNNEQFF. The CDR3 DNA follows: TGCGCCAGCAGCCCCCTAAACAATGAGCAGTTCTTC.

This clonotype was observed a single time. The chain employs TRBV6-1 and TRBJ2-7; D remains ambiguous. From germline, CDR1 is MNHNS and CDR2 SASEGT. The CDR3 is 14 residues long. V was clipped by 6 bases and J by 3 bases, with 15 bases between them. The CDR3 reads CASSTARRNYEQYF. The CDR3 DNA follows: TGTGCCAGCAGCACGGCCCGGCGGAACTACGAGCAGTACTTC.

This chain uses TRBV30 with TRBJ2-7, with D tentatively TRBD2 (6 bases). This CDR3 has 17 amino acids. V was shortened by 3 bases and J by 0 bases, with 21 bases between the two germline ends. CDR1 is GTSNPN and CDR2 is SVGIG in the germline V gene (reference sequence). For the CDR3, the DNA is TGTGCCTGGAGGCCTTTAGGAGGGGAATCGAGCTCCTACGAGCAGTACTTC. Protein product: CAWRPLGGESSSYEQYF.

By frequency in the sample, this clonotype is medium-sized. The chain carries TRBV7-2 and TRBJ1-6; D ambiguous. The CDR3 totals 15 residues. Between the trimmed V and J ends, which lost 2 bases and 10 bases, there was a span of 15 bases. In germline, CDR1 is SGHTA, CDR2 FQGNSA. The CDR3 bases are TGTGCCAGCAGCTTAAAGGCAGGAATAGGATCACCCCTCCACTTT. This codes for CASSLKAGIGSPLHF.

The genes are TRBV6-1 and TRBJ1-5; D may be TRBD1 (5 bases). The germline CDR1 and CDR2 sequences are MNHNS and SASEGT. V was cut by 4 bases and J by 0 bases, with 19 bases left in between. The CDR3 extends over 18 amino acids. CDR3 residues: CASSGFFGTDYSNQPQHF. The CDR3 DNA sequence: TGTGCCAGCAGTGGGTTTTTCGGGACGGATTATAGCAATCAGCCCCAGCATTTT.

The CDR3 loop is CASSEAPGFFGNEQYF. The CDR3 coding sequence is TGTGCCAGCAGTGAAGCCCCCGGGTTTTTCGGGAACGAGCAGTACTTC. The chain links TRBV6-1 to TRBJ2-7; possible D gene TRBD2, 5 bases. Germline V gene lookup returns CDR1 MNHNS and CDR2 SASEGT. This CDR3 is 16 amino acids long. V lost 0 bases and J 5 bases, leaving 17 bases between the germline ends.

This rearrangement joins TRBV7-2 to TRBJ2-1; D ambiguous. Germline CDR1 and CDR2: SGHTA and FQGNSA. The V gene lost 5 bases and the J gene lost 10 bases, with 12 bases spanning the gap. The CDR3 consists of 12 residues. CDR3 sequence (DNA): TGTGCCAGCAGCCCTGACGGCCGCGAGCAGTTCTTC. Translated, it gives CASSPDGREQFF.

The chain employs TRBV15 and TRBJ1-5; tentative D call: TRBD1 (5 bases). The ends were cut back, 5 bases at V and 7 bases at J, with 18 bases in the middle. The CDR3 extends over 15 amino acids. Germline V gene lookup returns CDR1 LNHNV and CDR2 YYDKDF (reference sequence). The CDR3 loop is CATSDTVRGWQPQHF. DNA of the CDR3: TGTGCCACCAGCGATACGGTGAGGGGTTGGCAGCCCCAGCATTTT.

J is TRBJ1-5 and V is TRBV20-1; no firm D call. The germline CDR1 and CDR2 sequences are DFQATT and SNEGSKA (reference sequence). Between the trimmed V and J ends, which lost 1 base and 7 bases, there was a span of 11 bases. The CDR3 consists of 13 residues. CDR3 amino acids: CSARGSQGQPQHF. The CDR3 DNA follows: TGCAGTGCTAGAGGCAGCCAAGGACAGCCCCAGCATTTT.

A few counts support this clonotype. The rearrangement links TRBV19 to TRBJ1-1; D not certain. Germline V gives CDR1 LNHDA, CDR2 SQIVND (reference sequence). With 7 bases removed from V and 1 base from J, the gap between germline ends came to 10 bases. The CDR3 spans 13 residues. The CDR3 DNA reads TGTGCCAGTAAGTACAACAGGAACACTGAAGCTTTCTTT. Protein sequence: CASKYNRNTEAFF.

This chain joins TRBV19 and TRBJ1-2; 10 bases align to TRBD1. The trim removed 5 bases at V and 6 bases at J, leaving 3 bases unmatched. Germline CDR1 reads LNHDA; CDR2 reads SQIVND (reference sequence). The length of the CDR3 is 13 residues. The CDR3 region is CASSVTGGNGYTF. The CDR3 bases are TGTGCCAGTAGTGTGACAGGGGGCAATGGCTACACCTTC.